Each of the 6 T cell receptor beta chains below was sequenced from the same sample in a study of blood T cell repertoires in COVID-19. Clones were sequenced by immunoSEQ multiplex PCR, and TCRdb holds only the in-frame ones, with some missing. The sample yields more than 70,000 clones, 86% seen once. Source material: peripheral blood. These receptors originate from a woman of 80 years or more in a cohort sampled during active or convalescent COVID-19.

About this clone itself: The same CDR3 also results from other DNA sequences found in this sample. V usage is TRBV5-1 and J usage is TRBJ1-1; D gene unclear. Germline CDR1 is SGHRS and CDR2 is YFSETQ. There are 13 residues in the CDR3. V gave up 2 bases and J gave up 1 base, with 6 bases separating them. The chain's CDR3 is CASSLQENTEAFF. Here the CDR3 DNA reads TGCGCCAGCAGCTTACAAGAGAACACTGAAGCTTTCTTT.

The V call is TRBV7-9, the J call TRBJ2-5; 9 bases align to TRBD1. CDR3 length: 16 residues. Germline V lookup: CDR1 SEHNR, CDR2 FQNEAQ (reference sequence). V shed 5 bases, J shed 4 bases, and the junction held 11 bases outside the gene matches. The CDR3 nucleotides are TGTGCCAGCAGCCCGGATTTACAGGGGGCTGGAGAGACCCAGTACTTC. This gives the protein CASSPDLQGAGETQYF. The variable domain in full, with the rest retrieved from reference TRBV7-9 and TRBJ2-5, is DTGVSQNPRHKITKRGQNVTFRCDPISEHNRLYWYRQTLGQGPEFLTYFQNEAQLEKSRLLSDRFSAERPKGSFSTLEIQRTEQGDSAMYLCASSPDLQGAGETQYFGPGTRLLVL.

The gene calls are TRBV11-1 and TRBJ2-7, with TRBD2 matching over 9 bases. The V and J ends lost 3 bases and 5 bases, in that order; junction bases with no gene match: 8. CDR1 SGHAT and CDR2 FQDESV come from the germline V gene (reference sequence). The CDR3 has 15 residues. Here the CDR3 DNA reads TGTGCCAGCAGCTTCCATGGGAAGCGGGAGGACGAGCAGTACTTC. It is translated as CASSFHGKREDEQYF.

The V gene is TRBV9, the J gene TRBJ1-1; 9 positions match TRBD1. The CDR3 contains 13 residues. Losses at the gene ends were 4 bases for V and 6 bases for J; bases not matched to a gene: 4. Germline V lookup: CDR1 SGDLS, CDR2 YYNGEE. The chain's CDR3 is CASSSRQGAEAFF. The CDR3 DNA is TGTGCCAGCAGCTCGAGACAGGGGGCTGAAGCTTTCTTT.

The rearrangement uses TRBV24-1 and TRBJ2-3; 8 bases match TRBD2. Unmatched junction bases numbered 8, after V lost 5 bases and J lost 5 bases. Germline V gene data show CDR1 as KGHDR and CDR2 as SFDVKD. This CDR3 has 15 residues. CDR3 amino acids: CATSGPGTSIDTQYF. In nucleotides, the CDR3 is TGTGCCACCAGTGGCCCCGGGACTAGTATAGATACGCAGTATTTT.

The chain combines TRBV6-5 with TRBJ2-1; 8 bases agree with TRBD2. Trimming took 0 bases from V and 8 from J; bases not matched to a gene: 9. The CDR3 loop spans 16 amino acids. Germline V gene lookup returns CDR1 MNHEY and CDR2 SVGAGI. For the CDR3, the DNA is TGTGCCAGCAGTTACTCGCGCAGCGGGAGTAACGATGAGCAGTTCTTC. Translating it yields CASSYSRSGSNDEQFF.